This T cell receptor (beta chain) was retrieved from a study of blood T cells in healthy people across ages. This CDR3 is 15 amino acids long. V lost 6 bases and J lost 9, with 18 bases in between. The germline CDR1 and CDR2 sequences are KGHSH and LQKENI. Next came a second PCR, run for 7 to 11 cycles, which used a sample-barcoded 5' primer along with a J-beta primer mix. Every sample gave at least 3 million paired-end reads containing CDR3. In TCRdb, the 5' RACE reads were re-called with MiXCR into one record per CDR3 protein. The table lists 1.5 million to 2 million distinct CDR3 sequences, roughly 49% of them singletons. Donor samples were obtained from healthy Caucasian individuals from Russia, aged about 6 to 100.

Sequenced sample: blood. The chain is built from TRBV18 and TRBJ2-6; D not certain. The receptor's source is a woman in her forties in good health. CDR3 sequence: CASSPTTPPVNVLTF. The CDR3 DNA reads TGTGCCAGCTCTCCCACAACGCCCCCGGTCAACGTCCTGACTTTC.